Following are 3 T cell receptor beta chains from one sample sequenced in a study of cytomegalovirus exposure and HLA in healthy donors. PCR primers comprised 60 Vbeta and 13 Jbeta primers. Assay: immunoSEQ multiplex PCR; the TCRdb copy retains only in-frame clones and omits some. The data show 130,000 or so clones, approximately 71% seen once. Sequencing input: PBMCs. The receptors shown here come from an older woman in good health and CMV-seronegative.

The chain recombines TRBV27 with TRBJ2-5, with D perhaps matching TRBD2 (7 bases). The CDR3 consists of 13 residues. Germline V gives CDR1 MNHEY, CDR2 SMNVEV (reference sequence). V was trimmed by 10 bases and J by 4 bases, leaving 16 bases between them. The CDR3 bases are TGTGCCACCAGGGGTGGCGGGAGAGAGACCCAGTACTTC. Translating it yields CATRGGGRETQYF.

The chain carries TRBV28 and TRBJ2-7, with D perhaps TRBD1 (6 bases). Deletions cut 8 bases from V and 4 bases from J, with 18 bases between. The CDR3 spans 14 residues. The germline V gene has CDR1 MDHEN and CDR2 SYDVKM. The CDR3 region is CASAPGTLSYEQYF. The CDR3 DNA follows: TGTGCCAGCGCCCCCGGGACACTTTCATACGAGCAGTACTTC.

This clone appeared once. The gene calls are TRBV27 and TRBJ1-6; D ambiguous. Germline CDR1 is MNHEY and CDR2 is SMNVEV (reference sequence). CDR3 length equals 14 residues. With 4 bases removed from V and 7 bases from J, the gap between germline ends came to 11 bases. The CDR3 loop is CASSSGFLNSPLHF. The CDR3 DNA sequence: TGTGCCAGCAGTTCGGGTTTTTTAAATTCACCCCTCCACTTT.